The clone carrying this T cell receptor (beta chain) was observed a single time. Its target is unknown. The donors were members of the approximately 120-subject validation cohort (separate from the approximately 670-subject first cohort). V trimming: 4 bases; J trimming: 0 bases; junction bases outside the gene matches: 3. Looked up from germline, CDR1 is ENHRY and CDR2 is SYGVKD. This CDR3 region has 15 residues. The data originate from a study of cytomegalovirus exposure and HLA in healthy donors. Sequencing was performed with immunoSEQ multiplex PCR; in TCRdb, only in-frame clones are kept and a portion is missing. In the table there are some 110,000 clones, about 87% of which are singletons. Study outcomes and limitations: In the 120 or so validation repertoires, roughly 94% of cluster scores exceeded 0, per a later analysis. Most TCR sequences were uncommon, yet certain public TCRs appeared in many donors. A few CMV-associated chains proved CMV antigen-specific in vitro.

The TCR sequence derives from a man aged 18 to 35 in good health and CMV-seronegative. Sequenced sample: PBMCs. The chain employs TRBV10-3 and TRBJ2-3; 8 bases fit TRBD2. The CDR3 spells CAISVRGGSTDTQYF. The CDR3 DNA reads TGTGCCATCAGTGTCCGGGGGGGAAGCACAGATACGCAGTATTTT.